This section outlines one TCR beta chain sequence together with its context. This clone was found a few times. The antigen it binds to is not known. Base qualities are not at hand, and no much larger clone is one base apart. Donors were healthy HIV-negative adults with no recently reported acute infections or vaccinations. Every donor was a Caucasian adult residing in Nashville, Tennessee, USA. Magnetic negative selection was used to enrich CD4+ T cells, after which naive cells were positively selected on CD45RA and the negative fraction became the memory subset. After blood collection by leukapheresis, PBMCs were isolated using Ficoll-Histopaque density gradient centrifugation and then cryopreserved in the vapor phase of liquid nitrogen. Analytical flow cytometry was used to check the purity and quantity of every magnetically sorted T cell population. Genomic DNA was isolated from each sorted fraction and quantified by UV absorbance on a Nanodrop 2000c.

The junction shows trimming of 0 bases on V and 3 bases on J, plus 3 bases between the germline ends. Looking up the germline V gene (reference sequence) yields CDR1 LNHNV and CDR2 YYDKDF. Including the terminal cysteine and phenylalanine, the CDR3 comprises 13 residues. The CDR3 DNA has 39 bases and is translated from base 1. These data originate in a study of shared clonotypes between healthy human individuals (dated by TCRdb to 2018 to 2020). The study in broad terms: The cohort comprised two women and a few men aged 18 to 49 years. For each donor, three plates each were used for CD4 naive and CD4 memory, two plates were used for CD8 naive, and one plate was used for CD8 memory. The study deeply sequenced blood TCR repertoires of five healthy adults to estimate repertoire size and the extent of clonotype sharing between individuals. To increase sequencing depth and limit assay-specific biases, different laboratories used diverse techniques to prepare libraries and sequence TCR repertoires. Between about 0.85 and 10 billion PBMCs per donor were obtained by leukapheresis. What the study reported, not specific to this receptor: Sampling was restricted to blood, and TCR repertoires in tissue are likely to differ from TCR repertoires in blood. The genetic and exposure-history diversity represented was limited by the small number of donors. Compared with non-shared clonotypes, the clonotypes found in all four sorted-subset donors had higher generation probabilities. When a handful of donors were compared, the shared fraction of clonotypes was approximately 5% for naive CD4, around 4% for naive CD8, 2.3% for memory CD4, and approximately 0.4% for memory CD8. Rarefaction of sorted-subset datasets indicated incomplete sequencing despite the large sequencing depth. Based on pairwise subsampling, the degree of clonotype sharing among donors was expected to be affected by sequencing depth. Estimated clonotype richness was generally larger for naive than for memory subsets.

Using the deep immunoSEQ assay, multiplex PCR amplified TCR CDR3 regions from genomic DNA. For each cell subset, the extracted genomic DNA was distributed evenly across all wells of several immunoSEQ 96-well plates, and each plate served as one replicate. For sorted subsets, each replicate PCR was loaded with about 0.2 ug genomic DNA, equivalent to 25,000 to 35,000 T cell genomes. Purified libraries were quantified with a Qubit 3.0 fluorometer, sized on a Bioanalyzer 2100, and re-quantified with the KAPA Library Quantification kit. Every immunoSEQ 96-well plate was sequenced on a dedicated single-read 150-cycle Illumina NextSeq 550 flow cell. From the authors' description of their analysis: Because only junctional sequences without quality scores were contained in the immunoSEQ output, filtering matching that applied to full-length reads could not be performed. To assign V/J genes and CDR3, sequences were annotated against IMGT germline references using PyIR, a Python wrapper for IgBLAST v1.9. Any read was removed if the V/J assignment was weak (E-value above 1e-6), the CDR3 was missing, or the read contained stop codons, out-of-frame junctions, or ambiguous translated residues. V3J clonotypes were defined as sequences sharing the same inferred V gene, J gene, and CDR3 amino acid sequence. To compute the percentage overlap between repertoires, the number of shared unique clonotypes was divided by the size of the smaller repertoire. RTK rarefaction, the Chao1 estimator, and Recon v2.1 estimates of unobserved clonotypes were used to assess repertoire richness. For all TCRbeta clonotypes obtained by the gDNA method from a few donors, generation probabilities were computed with OLGA. TCRdb re-hosts the immuneACCESS table, in-frame sequences only. Its copies lack some clones; in the studies checked, an unresolved V gene accounts for under half of them, and the cause for the rest is not known. Clone size and V and J calls were adopted from that table, with D and trimming inferred from the DNA. A total of about 1.4 million clones appear in this sample, 95% to 97% of them only once. The top ten hold approximately 1.1% of the sample.

Sequenced: naive CD4+ T cells sorted from blood. The cell subset or site label of this sample denotes: CD45RA+ positively selected. Recombination joined TRBV15 with TRBJ1-3; a confident D gene designation cannot be given. This TCR came from a man between 25 and 39 years old in good health. The DNA sequence is given as TGTGCCACCAGCAGAGATCGTGGAAACACCATATATTTT. Its protein reads: CATSRDRGNTIYF.